Following are 6 T cell receptor beta chains from one sample sequenced in a study of shared clonotypes between healthy human individuals. The data were produced by immunoSEQ multiplex PCR, yet TCRdb's version contains in-frame clones alone and is incomplete. The repertoire holds hundreds of thousands of clones, roughly 95% seen once, with approximately 0.12% in the top ten. As defined, naive CD8 cells were CD45RO-negative and positively selected for CCR7, with terminally differentiated effector memory CD45RA+ cells excluded. Sequenced material: naive CD8+ T cells sorted from blood. The receptors here all came from a woman aged 25-40 years in good health.

This clone has a single count. In DNA form, the CDR3 reads TGTGCCAGCAGCTTAGTGGCTAGCGGGCCTCACGAGCAGTACTTC. Translation: CASSLVASGPHEQYF. This rearrangement joins TRBV7-2 to TRBJ2-7; 8 bases map to TRBD2. V lost 1 base, J lost 5 bases, and 7 bases stayed unmatched. The CDR3 spans 15 residues. CDR1 and CDR2 (germline): SGHTA, FQGNSA.

The V and J genes are TRBV6-6 and TRBJ2-1, with 7 bases aligning to TRBD2. The CDR3 extends over 13 amino acids. CDR1 is MNHNY, CDR2 SVGAGI, per germline (reference sequence). Losses at the gene ends were 7 bases for V and 7 bases for J; bases not matched to a gene: 7. In DNA form, the CDR3 reads TGTGCCAGCACGACTAGCACCGCGAATGAGCAGTTCTTC. It yields the protein CASTTSTANEQFF.

The V gene is TRBV2, the J gene TRBJ1-4; 7 nucleotides align to TRBD1. With V trimmed by 6 bases and J by 8 bases, 6 bases remained unmatched. The CDR3 totals 13 residues. CDR1 and CDR2 (germline): SNHLY, FYNNEI. For the CDR3, the DNA is TGTGCCAGCAGGGGAGCAGGGGGGGAAAAACTGTTTTTT. This translates into CASRGAGGEKLFF. Full variable domain (remainder filled in from reference TRBV2 and TRBJ1-4): EPEVTQTPSHQVTQMGQEVILRCVPISNHLYFYWYRQILGQKVEFLVSFYNNEISEKSEIFDDQFSVERPDGSNFTLKIRSTKLEDSAMYFCASRGAGGEKLFFGSGTQLSVL.

The genes are TRBV10-1 and TRBJ2-1; TRBD1 matches at 9 bases. CDR1 and CDR2 (germline): WNHNN, SYGVQD (reference sequence). The CDR3 is 18 residues long. J was trimmed by 1 base and V by 4 bases; bases with no gene match: 11. In DNA, the CDR3 is TGCGCCAGCAGTGGTTTGGGACAGGGTGATCGGTCCTACAATGAGCAGTTCTTC. This sequence encodes CASSGLGQGDRSYNEQFF.

V and J are TRBV19 and TRBJ1-5, with D unresolved. Trimming pared 2 bases from V and 6 bases from J, leaving 17 bases between. This CDR3 is 16 amino acids long. Germline V gene lookup returns CDR1 LNHDA and CDR2 SQIVND (reference sequence). The CDR3 DNA reads TGTGCCAGTAGTATAAGGATGGGAGATAGGAGTCAGCCCCAGCATTTT. Its translation: CASSIRMGDRSQPQHF.

This CDR3 is CASSLAHSISEQYF. The CDR3 coding sequence is TGTGCCAGCAGCTTAGCGCATTCGATCAGCGAGCAGTACTTC. The J gene is TRBJ2-7, the V gene TRBV7-6; D call uncertain. Trimming stripped 0 bases from V and 6 bases from J, with 12 bases between. Germline CDR1 SGHVS, CDR2 FNYEAQ. This CDR3 is built from 14 residues.